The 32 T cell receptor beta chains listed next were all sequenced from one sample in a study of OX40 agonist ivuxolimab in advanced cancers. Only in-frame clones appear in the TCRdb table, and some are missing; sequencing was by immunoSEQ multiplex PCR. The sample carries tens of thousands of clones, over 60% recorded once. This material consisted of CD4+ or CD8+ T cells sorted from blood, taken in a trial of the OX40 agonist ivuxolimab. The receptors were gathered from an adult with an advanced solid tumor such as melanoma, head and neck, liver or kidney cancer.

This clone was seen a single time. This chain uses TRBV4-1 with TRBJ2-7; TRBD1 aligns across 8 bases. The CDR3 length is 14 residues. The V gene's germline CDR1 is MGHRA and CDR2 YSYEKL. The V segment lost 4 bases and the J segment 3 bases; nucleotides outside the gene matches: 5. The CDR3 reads CASSLTGAFYEQYF. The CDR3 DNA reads TGCGCCAGCAGCCTGACAGGGGCTTTCTACGAGCAGTACTTC.

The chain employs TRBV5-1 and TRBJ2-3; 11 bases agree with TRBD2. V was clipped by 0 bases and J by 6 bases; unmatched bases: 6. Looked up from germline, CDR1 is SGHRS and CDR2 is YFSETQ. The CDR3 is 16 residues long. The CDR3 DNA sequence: TGCGCCAGCAGCTTGGGCATAGCGGGAGGGACGGATACGCAGTATTTT. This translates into CASSLGIAGGTDTQYF. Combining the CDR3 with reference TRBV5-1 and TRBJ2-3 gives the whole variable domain KAGVTQTPRYLIKTRGQQVTLSCSPISGHRSVSWYQQTPGQGLQFLFEYFSETQRNKGNFPGRFSGRQFSNSRSEMNVSTLELGDSALYLCASSLGIAGGTDTQYFGPGTRLTVL.

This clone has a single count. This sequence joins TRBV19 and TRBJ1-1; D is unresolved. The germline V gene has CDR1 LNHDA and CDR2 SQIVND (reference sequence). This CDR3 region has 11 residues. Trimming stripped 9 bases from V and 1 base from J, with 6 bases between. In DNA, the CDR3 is TGTGCCAGCGGACGGAACACTGAAGCTTTCTTT. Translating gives CASGRNTEAFF.

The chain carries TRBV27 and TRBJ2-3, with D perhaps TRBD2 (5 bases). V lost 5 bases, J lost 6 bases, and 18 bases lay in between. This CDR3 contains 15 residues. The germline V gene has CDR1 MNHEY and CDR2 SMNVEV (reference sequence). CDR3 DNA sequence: TGTGCCAGCAGTAAATGGACCGGGATGGTCGATACGCAGTATTTT. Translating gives CASSKWTGMVDTQYF.

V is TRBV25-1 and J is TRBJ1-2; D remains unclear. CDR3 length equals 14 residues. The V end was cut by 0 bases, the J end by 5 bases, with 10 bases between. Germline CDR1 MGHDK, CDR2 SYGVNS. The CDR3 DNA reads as TGTGCCAGCAGTGAATATTGGTCCAAGTATGGCTACACCTTC. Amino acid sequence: CASSEYWSKYGYTF.

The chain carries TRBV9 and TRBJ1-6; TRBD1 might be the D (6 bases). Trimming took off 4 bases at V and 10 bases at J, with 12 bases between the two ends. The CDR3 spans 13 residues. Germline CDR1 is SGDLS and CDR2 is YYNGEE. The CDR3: CASSRGRESPLHF. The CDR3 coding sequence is TGTGCCAGCAGCAGGGGGAGGGAGTCACCCCTCCACTTT.

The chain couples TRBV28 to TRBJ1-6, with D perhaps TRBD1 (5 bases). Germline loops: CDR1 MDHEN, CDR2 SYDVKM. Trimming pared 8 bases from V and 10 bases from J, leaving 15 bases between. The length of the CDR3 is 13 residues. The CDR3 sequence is CASFAGRKSPLHF. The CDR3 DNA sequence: TGTGCCAGCTTTGCAGGGCGGAAATCACCCCTCCACTTT. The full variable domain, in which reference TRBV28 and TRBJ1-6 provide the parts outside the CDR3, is DVKVTQSSRYLVKRTGEKVFLECVQDMDHENMFWYRQDPGLGLRLIYFSYDVKMKEKGDIPEGYSVSREKKERFSLILESASTNQTSMYLCASFAGRKSPLHFGNGTRLTVT.

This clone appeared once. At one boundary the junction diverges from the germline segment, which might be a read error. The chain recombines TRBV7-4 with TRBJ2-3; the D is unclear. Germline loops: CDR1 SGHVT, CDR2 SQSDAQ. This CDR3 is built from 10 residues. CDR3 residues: CASSPRHLPF. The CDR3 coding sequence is TGTGCCAGCAGCCCAAGACACCTCCCTTTT. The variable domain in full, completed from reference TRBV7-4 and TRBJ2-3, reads GAGVSQSPRYKVAKRGRDVALRCDSISGHVTLYWYRQTLGQGSEVLTYSQSDAQRDKSGRPSGRFSAERPERSVSTLKIQRTEQGDSAVYLCASSPRHLPFGPGTRLTVL.

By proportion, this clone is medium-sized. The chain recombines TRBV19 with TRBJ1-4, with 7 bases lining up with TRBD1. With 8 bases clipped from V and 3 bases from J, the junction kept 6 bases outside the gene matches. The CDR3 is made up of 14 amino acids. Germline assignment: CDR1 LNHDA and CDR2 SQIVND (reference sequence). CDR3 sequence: CASGTGDSNEKLFF. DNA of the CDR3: TGTGCCAGTGGTACAGGGGATTCTAATGAAAAACTGTTTTTT.

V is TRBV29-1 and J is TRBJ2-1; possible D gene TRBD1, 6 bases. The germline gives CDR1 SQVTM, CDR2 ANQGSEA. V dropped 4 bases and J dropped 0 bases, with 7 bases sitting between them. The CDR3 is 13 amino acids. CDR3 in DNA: TGCAGCGTTGCGGGACACTCCTACAATGAGCAGTTCTTC. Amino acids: CSVAGHSYNEQFF.

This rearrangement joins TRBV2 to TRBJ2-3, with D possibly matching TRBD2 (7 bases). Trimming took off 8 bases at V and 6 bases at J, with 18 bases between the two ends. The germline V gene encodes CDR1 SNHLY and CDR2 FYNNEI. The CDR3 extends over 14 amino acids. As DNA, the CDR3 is TGTGCCAGCTCCGGACAGTCCGGGGGGGATACGCAGTATTTT. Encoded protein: CASSGQSGGDTQYF.

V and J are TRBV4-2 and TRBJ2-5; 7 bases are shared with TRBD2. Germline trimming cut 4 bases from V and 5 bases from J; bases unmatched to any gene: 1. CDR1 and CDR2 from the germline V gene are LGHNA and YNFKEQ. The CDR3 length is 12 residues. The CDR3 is CASSPGGETQYF. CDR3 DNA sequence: TGTGCCAGCAGCCCCGGGGGGGAGACCCAGTACTTC.

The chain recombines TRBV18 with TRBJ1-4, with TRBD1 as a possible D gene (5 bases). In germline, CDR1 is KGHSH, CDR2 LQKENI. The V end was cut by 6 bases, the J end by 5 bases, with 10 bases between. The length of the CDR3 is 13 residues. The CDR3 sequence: CASSRGINEKLFF. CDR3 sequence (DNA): TGTGCCAGCTCGCGGGGGATCAATGAAAAACTGTTTTTT.

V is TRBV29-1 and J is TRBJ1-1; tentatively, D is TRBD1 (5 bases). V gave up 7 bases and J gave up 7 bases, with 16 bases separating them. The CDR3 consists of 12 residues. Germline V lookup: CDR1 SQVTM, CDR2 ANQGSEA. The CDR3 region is CSGGVRQNEAFF. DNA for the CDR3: TGCAGCGGGGGGGTGAGGCAAAATGAAGCTTTCTTT.

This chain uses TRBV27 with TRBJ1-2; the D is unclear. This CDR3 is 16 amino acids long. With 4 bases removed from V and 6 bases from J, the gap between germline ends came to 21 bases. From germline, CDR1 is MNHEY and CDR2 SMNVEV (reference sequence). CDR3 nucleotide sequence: TGTGCCAGCAGTTCCTCTCCGGGCCCCAGGTCGGATGGCTACACCTTC. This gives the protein CASSSSPGPRSDGYTF.

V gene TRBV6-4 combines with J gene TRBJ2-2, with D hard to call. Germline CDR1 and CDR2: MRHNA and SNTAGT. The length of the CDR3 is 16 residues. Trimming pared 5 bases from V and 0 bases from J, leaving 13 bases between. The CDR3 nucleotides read TGTGCCAGCAGTCAAGTAGATCTCGCGAACACCGGGGAGCTGTTTTTT. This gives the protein CASSQVDLANTGELFF.

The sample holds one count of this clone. CDR3 sequence: CASSLVGNTIYF. The CDR3 DNA sequence: TGTGCCAGCAGCTTGGTAGGAAACACCATATATTTT. The chain joins TRBV5-6 to TRBJ1-3; no reliable D call. In germline, CDR1 is SGHDT, CDR2 YYEEEE. CDR3 size: 12 residues. V shed 0 bases and J shed 4 bases, with 2 bases lying between them.

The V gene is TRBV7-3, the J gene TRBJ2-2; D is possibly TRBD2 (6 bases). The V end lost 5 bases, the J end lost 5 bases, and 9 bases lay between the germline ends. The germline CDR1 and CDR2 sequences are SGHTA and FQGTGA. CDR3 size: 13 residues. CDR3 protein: CASSPRGTGELFF. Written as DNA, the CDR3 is TGTGCCAGCAGCCCGCGGGGTACCGGGGAGCTGTTTTTT.

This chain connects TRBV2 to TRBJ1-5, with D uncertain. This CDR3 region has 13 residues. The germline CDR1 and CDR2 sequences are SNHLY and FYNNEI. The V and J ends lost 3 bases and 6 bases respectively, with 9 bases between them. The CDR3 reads CASSEEGGQPQHF. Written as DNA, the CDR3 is TGTGCCAGCAGTGAGGAGGGCGGTCAGCCCCAGCATTTT.

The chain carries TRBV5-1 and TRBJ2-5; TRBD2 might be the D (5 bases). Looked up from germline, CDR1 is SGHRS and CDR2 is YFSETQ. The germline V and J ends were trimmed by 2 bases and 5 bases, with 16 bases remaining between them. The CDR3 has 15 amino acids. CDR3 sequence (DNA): TGCGCCAGCAGCTTATCCCCCCCGGGGATGGAGACCCAGTACTTC. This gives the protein CASSLSPPGMETQYF.

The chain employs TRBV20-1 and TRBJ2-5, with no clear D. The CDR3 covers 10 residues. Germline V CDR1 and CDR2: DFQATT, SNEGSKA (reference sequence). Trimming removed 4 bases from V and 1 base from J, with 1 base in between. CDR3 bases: TGCAGTGCTATCCAAGAGACCCAGTACTTC. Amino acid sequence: CSAIQETQYF.

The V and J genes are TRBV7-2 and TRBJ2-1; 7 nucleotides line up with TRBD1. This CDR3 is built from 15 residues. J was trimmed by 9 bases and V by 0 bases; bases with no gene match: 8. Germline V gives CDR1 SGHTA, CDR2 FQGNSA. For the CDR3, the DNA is TGTGCCAGCAGCTTAGCGGGGCAGGGGGTAAGTGAGCAGTTCTTC. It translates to CASSLAGQGVSEQFF.

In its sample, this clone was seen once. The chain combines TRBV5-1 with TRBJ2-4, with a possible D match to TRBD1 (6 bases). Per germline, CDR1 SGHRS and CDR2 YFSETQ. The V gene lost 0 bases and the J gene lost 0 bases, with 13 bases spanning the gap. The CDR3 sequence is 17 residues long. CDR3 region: CASSLAGGQLAKNIQYF. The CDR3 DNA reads TGCGCCAGCAGCTTGGCAGGAGGACAGCTAGCCAAAAACATTCAGTACTTC.

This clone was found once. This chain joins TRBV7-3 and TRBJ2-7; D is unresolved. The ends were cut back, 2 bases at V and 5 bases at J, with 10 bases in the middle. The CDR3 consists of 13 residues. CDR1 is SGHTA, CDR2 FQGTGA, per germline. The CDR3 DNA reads TGTGCCAGCAGCTTAGACGGCGTGGACGAGCAGTACTTC. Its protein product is CASSLDGVDEQYF.

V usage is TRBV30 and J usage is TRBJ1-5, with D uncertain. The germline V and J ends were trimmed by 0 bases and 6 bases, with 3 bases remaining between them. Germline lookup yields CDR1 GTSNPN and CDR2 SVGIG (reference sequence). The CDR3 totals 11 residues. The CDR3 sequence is CAWSVGQPQHF. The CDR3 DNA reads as TGTGCCTGGAGTGTAGGTCAGCCCCAGCATTTT.

The CDR3 loop is CASSVSGQGTQPQHF. CDR3 bases: TGTGCCAGCAGCGTTTCGGGACAGGGCACTCAGCCCCAGCATTTT. The chain combines TRBV9 with TRBJ1-5; 9 nucleotides match TRBD1. Germline loops: CDR1 SGDLS, CDR2 YYNGEE. V was pared by 2 bases and J by 6 bases, with 6 bases of the junction left unmatched. The CDR3 has 15 amino acids. Filled out from reference TRBV9 and TRBJ1-5, the complete variable domain reads DSGVTQTPKHLITATGQRVTLRCSPRSGDLSVYWYQQSLDQGLQFLIQYYNGEERAKGNILERFSAQQFPDLHSELNLSSLELGDSALYFCASSVSGQGTQPQHFGDGTRLSIL.

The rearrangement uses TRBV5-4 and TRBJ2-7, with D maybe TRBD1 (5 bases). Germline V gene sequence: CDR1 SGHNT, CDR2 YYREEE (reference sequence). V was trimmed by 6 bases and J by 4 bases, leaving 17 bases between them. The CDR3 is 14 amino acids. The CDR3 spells CASNSQSGQYEQYF. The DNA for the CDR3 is TGTGCCAGCAACTCCCAATCAGGGCAATACGAGCAGTACTTC.

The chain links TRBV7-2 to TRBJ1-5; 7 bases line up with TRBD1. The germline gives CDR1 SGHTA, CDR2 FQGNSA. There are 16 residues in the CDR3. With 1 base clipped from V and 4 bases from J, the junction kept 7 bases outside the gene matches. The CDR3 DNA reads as TGTGCCAGCAGCTTAGAACAGGGGACCTTTAATCAGCCCCAGCATTTT. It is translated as CASSLEQGTFNQPQHF. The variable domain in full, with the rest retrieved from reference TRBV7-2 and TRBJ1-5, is GAGVSQSPSNKVTEKGKDVELRCDPISGHTALYWYRQSLGQGLEFLIYFQGNSAPDKSGLPSDRFSAERTGGSVSTLTIQRTQQEDSAVYLCASSLEQGTFNQPQHFGDGTRLSIL.

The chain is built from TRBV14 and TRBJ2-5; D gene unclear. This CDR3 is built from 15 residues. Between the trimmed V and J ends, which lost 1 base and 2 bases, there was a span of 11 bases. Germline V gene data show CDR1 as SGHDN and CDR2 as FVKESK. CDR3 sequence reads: CASSQVWAAQETQYF. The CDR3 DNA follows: TGTGCCAGCAGCCAAGTGTGGGCAGCTCAAGAGACCCAGTACTTC.

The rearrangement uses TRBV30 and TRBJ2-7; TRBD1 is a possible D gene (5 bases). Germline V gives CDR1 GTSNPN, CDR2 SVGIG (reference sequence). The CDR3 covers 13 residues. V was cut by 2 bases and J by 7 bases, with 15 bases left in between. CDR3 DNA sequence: TGTGCCTGGAGTTGGGTCCAGGGTGGGGAGCAGTACTTC. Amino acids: CAWSWVQGGEQYF.

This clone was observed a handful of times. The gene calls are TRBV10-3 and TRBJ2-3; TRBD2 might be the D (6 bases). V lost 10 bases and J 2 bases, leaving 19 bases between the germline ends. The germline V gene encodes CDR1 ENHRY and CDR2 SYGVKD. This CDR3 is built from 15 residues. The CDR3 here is CATTHPGGATDTQYF. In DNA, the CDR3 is TGTGCCACCACCCACCCCGGGGGAGCCACAGATACGCAGTATTTT.

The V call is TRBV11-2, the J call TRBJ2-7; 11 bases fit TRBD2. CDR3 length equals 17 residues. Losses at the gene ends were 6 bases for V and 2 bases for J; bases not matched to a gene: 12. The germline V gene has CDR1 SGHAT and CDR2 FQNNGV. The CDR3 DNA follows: TGTGCCAGCAGACCAGCCTTTACTAGCGGGAGAACCTACGAGCAGTACTTC. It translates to CASRPAFTSGRTYEQYF.